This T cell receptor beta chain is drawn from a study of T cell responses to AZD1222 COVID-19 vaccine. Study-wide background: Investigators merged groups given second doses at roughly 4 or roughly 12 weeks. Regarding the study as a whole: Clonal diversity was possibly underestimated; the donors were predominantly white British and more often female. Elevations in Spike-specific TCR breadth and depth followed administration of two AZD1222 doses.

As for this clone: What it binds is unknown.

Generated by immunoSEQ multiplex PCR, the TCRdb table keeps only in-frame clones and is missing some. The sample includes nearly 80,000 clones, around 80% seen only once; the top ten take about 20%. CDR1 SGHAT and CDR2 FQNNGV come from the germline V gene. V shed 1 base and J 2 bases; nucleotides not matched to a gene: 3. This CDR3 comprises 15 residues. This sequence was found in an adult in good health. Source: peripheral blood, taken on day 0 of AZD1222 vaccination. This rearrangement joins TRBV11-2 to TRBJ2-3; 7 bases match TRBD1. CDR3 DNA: TGTGCCAGCAGCTTAGCGGGACAGAACACAGATACGCAGTATTTT. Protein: CASSLAGQNTDTQYF.